These T cell receptor beta chains were read from a single sample in a study of blood T cell repertoires in COVID-19. The repertoire was sequenced with immunoSEQ multiplex PCR; TCRdb's copy has only in-frame clones and lacks some. The table has hundreds of thousands of clones, around nine tenths seen once; the top ten hold more than 0.7%. The sample consisted of peripheral blood. These receptors were collected from a man aged 60 to 69 with COVID-19, enrolled during active disease. The CDR3 runs from the conserved cysteine through the conserved F or W. A D gene is named only where the DNA matches it firmly. Not all rows give a size; the values are once, few, many and, for expanded clones, a class.

v_call: TRBV10-2
clone_size: -
j_call: TRBJ2-3
d_call: -
cdr3_aa: CASRSAGYTDTQYF
cdr3_nt: TGCGCCAGCAGGTCGGCGGGATACACAGATACGCAGTATTTT

v_call: TRBV12-3/TRBV12-4
clone_size: -
j_call: TRBJ2-1
d_call: TRBD2
cdr3_aa: CASSGGAIYEQFF
cdr3_nt: TGTGCCAGCAGCGGGGGGGCGATATATGAGCAGTTCTTC

v_call: TRBV19
clone_size: -
j_call: TRBJ1-6
d_call: TRBD1
cdr3_aa: CASGTLTGVNSPLHF
cdr3_nt: TGTGCCAGTGGGACACTGACAGGGGTTAATTCACCCCTCCACTTT

v_call: TRBV7-9
clone_size: -
j_call: TRBJ1-2
d_call: -
cdr3_aa: CASTFAGGPSYGYTF
cdr3_nt: TGTGCCAGCACCTTTGCCGGGGGGCCTAGCTATGGCTACACCTTC

v_call: TRBV28
clone_size: -
j_call: TRBJ2-7
d_call: TRBD1
cdr3_aa: CASSPPLPGTVTYEQYF
cdr3_nt: TGTGCCAGCAGTCCCCCACTTCCCGGGACAGTCACTTACGAGCAGTACTTC

v_call: TRBV27
clone_size: -
j_call: TRBJ2-2
d_call: -
cdr3_aa: CASSLLTRGIPGELFF
cdr3_nt: TGTGCCAGCAGTTTATTAACCAGGGGAATACCCGGGGAGCTGTTTTTT

v_call: TRBV9
clone_size: -
j_call: TRBJ1-4
d_call: TRBD1
cdr3_aa: CASSAGMGTANEKLFF
cdr3_nt: TGTGCCAGCAGCGCCGGAATGGGGACAGCTAATGAAAAACTGTTTTTT

v_call: TRBV5-5
clone_size: -
j_call: TRBJ2-2
d_call: TRBD2
cdr3_aa: CASSSPGLAGGFGGELFF
cdr3_nt: TGTGCCAGCAGCTCACCGGGACTAGCGGGGGGGTTCGGCGGGGAGCTGTTTTTT

v_call: TRBV5-1
clone_size: -
j_call: TRBJ2-5
d_call: TRBD1
cdr3_aa: CASSLARQGASGTQYF
cdr3_nt: TGCGCCAGCAGCTTGGCGAGGCAGGGGGCGAGTGGGACCCAGTACTTC

v_call: TRBV6-6
clone_size: -
j_call: TRBJ1-1
d_call: TRBD1
cdr3_aa: CASSSRHRGDSAFF
cdr3_nt: TGTGCCAGCAGTTCACGCCACAGGGGGGATTCGGCTTTCTTT

v_call: TRBV6-4
clone_size: -
j_call: TRBJ1-1
d_call: -
cdr3_aa: CASSENPTGNTEAFF
cdr3_nt: TGTGCCAGCAGTGAAAACCCGACAGGGAACACTGAAGCTTTCTTT

v_call: TRBV30
clone_size: -
j_call: TRBJ2-2
d_call: TRBD1
cdr3_aa: CAWRSDRVNTGELFF
cdr3_nt: TGTGCCTGGAGGTCGGACAGGGTCAACACCGGGGAGCTGTTTTTT

v_call: TRBV19
clone_size: -
j_call: TRBJ2-3
d_call: TRBD1
cdr3_aa: CASSSVGQGRTDTQYF
cdr3_nt: TGTGCCAGTAGTAGCGTGGGACAGGGCCGCACAGATACGCAGTATTTT

v_call: TRBV24-1
clone_size: -
j_call: TRBJ2-1
d_call: TRBD2
cdr3_aa: CATSDSRLASSYNEQFF
cdr3_nt: TGTGCCACCAGTGATTCGAGACTAGCGAGCTCCTACAATGAGCAGTTCTTC

v_call: TRBV28
clone_size: -
j_call: TRBJ2-4
d_call: TRBD1
cdr3_aa: CASSLPPRQGVNIQYF
cdr3_nt: TGTGCCAGCAGTCTCCCCCCCCGACAGGGGGTAAACATTCAGTACTTC

v_call: TRBV11-2
clone_size: -
j_call: TRBJ2-5
d_call: -
cdr3_aa: CASRWRAAQETQYF
cdr3_nt: TGTGCCAGCCGTTGGCGGGCAGCACAAGAGACCCAGTACTTC

v_call: TRBV5-6
clone_size: -
j_call: TRBJ1-1
d_call: -
cdr3_aa: CASSLEGTGNTEAFF
cdr3_nt: TGTGCCAGCAGCTTGGAAGGAACGGGGAACACTGAAGCTTTCTTT

v_call: TRBV7-2
clone_size: -
j_call: TRBJ1-3
d_call: -
cdr3_aa: CASSRTRGVGNTIYF
cdr3_nt: TGTGCCAGCAGCCGTACCCGTGGAGTTGGAAACACCATATATTTT

v_call: TRBV29-1
clone_size: -
j_call: TRBJ2-7
d_call: TRBD1
cdr3_aa: CSVGQEAYEQYF
cdr3_nt: TGCAGCGTCGGACAGGAGGCCTACGAGCAGTACTTC

v_call: TRBV5-4
clone_size: -
j_call: TRBJ2-5
d_call: TRBD2
cdr3_aa: CASSRGLAGETQYF
cdr3_nt: TGTGCCAGCAGCCGTGGACTAGCGGGAGAGACCCAGTACTTC

v_call: TRBV2
clone_size: -
j_call: TRBJ1-2
d_call: TRBD1
cdr3_aa: CASQRQGFNYGYTF
cdr3_nt: TGTGCCAGCCAGAGACAGGGATTTAACTATGGCTACACCTTC

v_call: TRBV23-1
clone_size: -
j_call: TRBJ2-1
d_call: TRBD2
cdr3_aa: CASTYSGRGGCEQFF
cdr3_nt: TGCGCCAGCACCTATAGCGGGAGGGGGGGATGTGAGCAGTTCTTC

v_call: TRBV24-1
clone_size: -
j_call: TRBJ2-2
d_call: TRBD1
cdr3_aa: CATSDLKGQGVTGELFF
cdr3_nt: TGTGCCACCAGTGACCTGAAGGGACAGGGGGTCACCGGGGAGCTGTTTTTT

v_call: TRBV7-6
clone_size: -
j_call: TRBJ2-2
d_call: TRBD1
cdr3_aa: CASSVGQGALGGELFF
cdr3_nt: TGTGCCAGCAGCGTGGGACAGGGGGCGTTAGGCGGGGAGCTGTTTTTT

v_call: TRBV3-1/TRBV3-2
clone_size: -
j_call: TRBJ2-7
d_call: -
cdr3_aa: CASSQGKDLYF
cdr3_nt: TGTGCCAGCAGCCAAGGAAAGGACTTGTACTTC

v_call: TRBV15
clone_size: -
j_call: TRBJ1-3
d_call: -
cdr3_aa: CATSRASKGISGNTIYF
cdr3_nt: TGTGCCACCAGCAGGGCCTCGAAGGGGATCTCTGGAAACACCATATATTTT

v_call: TRBV9
clone_size: -
j_call: TRBJ2-3
d_call: TRBD2
cdr3_aa: CASSTLAGRADTQYF
cdr3_nt: TGTGCCAGCAGTACTTTAGCGGGAAGGGCAGATACGCAGTATTTT

v_call: TRBV5-4
clone_size: -
j_call: TRBJ2-2
d_call: TRBD1
cdr3_aa: CASSPIGQVANTGELFF
cdr3_nt: TGTGCCAGCAGCCCGATAGGACAGGTTGCGAACACCGGGGAGCTGTTTTTT

v_call: TRBV11-2
clone_size: -
j_call: TRBJ1-2
d_call: TRBD1
cdr3_aa: CASSSLRDREGSYGYTF
cdr3_nt: TGTGCCAGCAGCTCCCTCCGGGACAGGGAGGGTAGCTATGGCTACACCTTC

v_call: TRBV13
clone_size: -
j_call: TRBJ2-7
d_call: -
cdr3_aa: CASSGPFTVYEQYF
cdr3_nt: TGTGCCAGCAGTGGGCCCTTCACGGTCTACGAGCAGTACTTC

v_call: TRBV28
clone_size: -
j_call: TRBJ2-7
d_call: TRBD2
cdr3_aa: CASSSGSGLARRYEQYF
cdr3_nt: TGTGCCAGCAGTAGCGGATCGGGACTAGCCCGGCGGTACGAGCAGTACTTC

v_call: TRBV19
clone_size: -
j_call: TRBJ2-1
d_call: TRBD2
cdr3_aa: CASSPSPSGEIYNEQFF
cdr3_nt: TGTGCCAGTAGTCCCTCGCCTAGCGGGGAAATCTACAATGAGCAGTTCTTC

v_call: TRBV6-5
clone_size: -
j_call: TRBJ1-2
d_call: TRBD1
cdr3_aa: CASSRPRDRGYGYTF
cdr3_nt: TGTGCCAGCAGTCGGCCTCGAGACAGGGGCTATGGCTACACCTTC

v_call: TRBV18
clone_size: -
j_call: TRBJ2-1
d_call: TRBD1
cdr3_aa: CASSHRQGSYNEQFF
cdr3_nt: TGTGCCAGCTCACACAGACAGGGCTCCTACAATGAGCAGTTCTTC

v_call: TRBV19
clone_size: -
j_call: TRBJ2-7
d_call: -
cdr3_aa: CASSTGGLRTNYEQYF
cdr3_nt: TGTGCCAGTAGTACCGGGGGACTCCGTACCAACTACGAGCAGTACTTC

v_call: TRBV5-1
clone_size: -
j_call: TRBJ2-2
d_call: -
cdr3_aa: CASSRGTRGTGELFF
cdr3_nt: TGCGCCAGCAGCCGCGGGACTCGTGGGACCGGGGAGCTGTTTTTT

v_call: TRBV12-3/TRBV12-4
clone_size: once
j_call: TRBJ1-5
d_call: -
cdr3_aa: CASRYMSNQPQHF
cdr3_nt: TGTGCCAGCAGGTATATGAGCAATCAGCCCCAGCATTTT

v_call: TRBV30
clone_size: -
j_call: TRBJ1-2
d_call: TRBD1
cdr3_aa: CAWRPRQGATYGYTF
cdr3_nt: TGTGCCTGGAGGCCACGCCAGGGGGCAACCTATGGCTACACCTTC

v_call: TRBV7-9
clone_size: once
j_call: TRBJ2-7
d_call: TRBD2
cdr3_aa: CASSSLAGRAQEQYF
cdr3_nt: TGTGCCAGCAGCTCCCTGGCCGGGAGGGCCCAAGAGCAGTACTTC

v_call: TRBV5-8
clone_size: -
j_call: TRBJ1-2
d_call: TRBD1
cdr3_aa: CASSRTGPYGYTF
cdr3_nt: TGTGCCAGCAGCAGGACAGGGCCCTATGGCTACACCTTC

v_call: TRBV7-9
clone_size: -
j_call: TRBJ2-2
d_call: -
cdr3_aa: CASSPQGLSNTGELFF
cdr3_nt: TGTGCCAGCAGCCCCCAGGGGTTATCGAACACCGGGGAGCTGTTTTTT

v_call: TRBV6-1
clone_size: -
j_call: TRBJ2-2
d_call: -
cdr3_aa: CASSESYPRGGELFF
cdr3_nt: TGTGCCAGCAGTGAATCTTACCCGAGGGGGGGGGAGCTGTTTTTT

v_call: TRBV13
clone_size: -
j_call: TRBJ2-3
d_call: -
cdr3_aa: CASSKIVARDTSTDTQYF
cdr3_nt: TGTGCCAGCAGCAAAATAGTGGCCCGGGACACCAGCACAGATACGCAGTATTTT

v_call: TRBV30
clone_size: -
j_call: TRBJ2-3
d_call: TRBD2
cdr3_aa: CAWSKLWASGGQVDTQYF
cdr3_nt: TGTGCCTGGAGTAAGCTGTGGGCTAGCGGGGGCCAAGTAGACACGCAGTATTTT

v_call: TRBV11-3
clone_size: -
j_call: TRBJ2-2
d_call: -
cdr3_aa: CASSLGLANTGELFF
cdr3_nt: TGTGCCAGCAGCTTAGGACTAGCGAACACCGGGGAGCTGTTTTTT